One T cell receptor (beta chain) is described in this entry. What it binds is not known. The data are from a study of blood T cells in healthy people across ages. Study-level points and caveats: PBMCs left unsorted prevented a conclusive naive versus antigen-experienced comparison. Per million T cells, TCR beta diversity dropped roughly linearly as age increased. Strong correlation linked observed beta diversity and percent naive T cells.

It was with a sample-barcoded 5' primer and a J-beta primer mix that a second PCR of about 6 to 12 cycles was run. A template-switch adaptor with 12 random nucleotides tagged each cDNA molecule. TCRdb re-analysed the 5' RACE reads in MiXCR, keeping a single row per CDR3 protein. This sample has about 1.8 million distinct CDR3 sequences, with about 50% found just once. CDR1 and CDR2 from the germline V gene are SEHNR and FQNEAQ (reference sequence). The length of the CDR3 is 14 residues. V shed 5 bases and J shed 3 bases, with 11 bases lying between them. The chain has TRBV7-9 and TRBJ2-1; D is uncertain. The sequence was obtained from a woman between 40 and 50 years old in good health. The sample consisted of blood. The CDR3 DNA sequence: TGTGCCAGCAGCGACCTAACATACTACAATGAGCAGTTCTTC. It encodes CASSDLTYYNEQFF.